This is a list of T cell receptor beta chains from one sample in a study of shared clonotypes between healthy human individuals. Here immunoSEQ multiplex PCR was the method, and the copy in TCRdb shows in-frame clones only, minus some. Here the sample spans some 800,000 clones, more than 85% being singletons. The source material was naive CD8+ T cells sorted from blood. Receptor source: a man aged 30 to 45 in good health. CDR3s include the opening cysteine and the closing phenylalanine or tryptophan. The D gene is left open where the match is weak. Not every row has a clone size; where given, it reads once, few, many or a size class.

CDR3nt | CDR3aa | j_gene | abundance | v_gene | d_gene
TGTGCCAGCAGCAAAGCGCGTAACGGGAGAACGTCGGTTTATGAGCAGTTCTTC | CASSKARNGRTSVYEQFF | TRBJ2-1 | . | TRBV21-1 | .
TGTGCCAGCAGCTTAGGGGGACTAAGAGAGACCCAGTACTTC | CASSLGGLRETQYF | TRBJ2-5 | . | TRBV7-9 | TRBD2
TGTGCCAGCAGCTCCAGTCTAGCGGGAGGGATCCCAGATACGCAGTATTTT | CASSSSLAGGIPDTQYF | TRBJ2-3 | . | TRBV7-9 | TRBD2
TGTGCCAGCAGCAAGGGGTCCGGAGCCTACAATGAGCAGTTCTTC | CASSKGSGAYNEQFF | TRBJ2-1 | . | TRBV7-7 | .
TGTGCCAGCAGCTCCGGACTAGCGGGAGTCCACGAGCAGTACTTC | CASSSGLAGVHEQYF | TRBJ2-7 | . | TRBV27 | TRBD2
TGTGCCATCAGTGAGTCGACAGGAGGTAATGAAAAACTGTTTTTT | CAISESTGGNEKLFF | TRBJ1-4 | once | TRBV10-3 | .
TGTGCCAGTAGTATCCTTGGACAGGCTAGCAATCAGCCCCAGCATTTT | CASSILGQASNQPQHF | TRBJ1-5 | . | TRBV19 | TRBD1
TGTGCCAGTAGTATTTGGGGGTACAATGAGCAGTTCTTC | CASSIWGYNEQFF | TRBJ2-1 | . | TRBV19 | .
TGCGCCAGCAGCCAAGTTCCTAGACGTAACACAGATACGCAGTATTTT | CASSQVPRRNTDTQYF | TRBJ2-3 | . | TRBV4-1 | .
TGTGCCAGCCCTCCCCCGGGGACCAATGAGCAGTTCTTC | CASPPPGTNEQFF | TRBJ2-1 | . | TRBV7-9 | .
TGTGCCAGCACACAGAGCAGGGGATACGACAATGAGCAGTTCTTC | CASTQSRGYDNEQFF | TRBJ2-1 | . | TRBV2 | .
TGTGCCAGCAGGACTAGCGGGAGGAGGGAGCTGTTTTTT | CASRTSGRRELFF | TRBJ2-2 | . | TRBV28 | TRBD2
TGCAGCGTTGTTCCTTCGCCGCCCGGTAACTATGGCTACACCTTC | CSVVPSPPGNYGYTF | TRBJ1-2 | . | TRBV29-1 | .
TGTGCCAGCAGTTTTTTCCGGGACAGGGATTCTAGGAACACCGGGGAGCTGTTTTTT | CASSFFRDRDSRNTGELFF | TRBJ2-2 | . | TRBV2 | TRBD1
TGTGCCAGCAGCTTGGGACAGGGTTTGATTGGTGATGAGCAGTTCTTC | CASSLGQGLIGDEQFF | TRBJ2-1 | . | TRBV7-9 | TRBD1
TGTGCCAGCAGCACCATCGGGGGAGGGGTATGGAACGAGCAGTACTTC | CASSTIGGGVWNEQYF | TRBJ2-7 | once | TRBV7-8 | TRBD2
TGTGCCAGCAGCTCCCCCGCAGGACTAGCGGGACCGAGGGGTGATGAGCAGTTCTTC | CASSSPAGLAGPRGDEQFF | TRBJ2-1 | . | TRBV7-2 | TRBD2
TGTGCCAGCAGCTTACATGTGGACAGCAATCAGCCCCAGCATTTT | CASSLHVDSNQPQHF | TRBJ1-5 | . | TRBV7-2 | .
TGCGCCAGCAGCCAAGAACCGGGAGGCCCTTCCTACGAGCAGTACTTC | CASSQEPGGPSYEQYF | TRBJ2-7 | . | TRBV4-1 | TRBD2
TGCAGCGTTGAAGGAATGACGCCAGGAGAGACAGATACGCAGTATTTT | CSVEGMTPGETDTQYF | TRBJ2-3 | . | TRBV29-1 | .
TGCGCCAGCAGTGGAGACACTGAAGCTTTCTTT | CASSGDTEAFF | TRBJ1-1 | . | TRBV10-1 | .
TGTGCCAGCAGCTTAGCGGGACGGGAGGGCGAATACGAGCAGTACTTC | CASSLAGREGEYEQYF | TRBJ2-7 | . | TRBV7-6 | TRBD2
TGTGCCAGCGGGTCCCAGGGGGCGATTCAGCCCCAGCATTTT | CASGSQGAIQPQHF | TRBJ1-5 | . | TRBV27 | TRBD1